One sample yielded the 21 T cell receptor beta chains listed below, sequenced in a study of lymphopenia after photon versus proton radiotherapy (dated by TCRdb to about 2019). Library preparation employed the immunoSEQ multiplex PCR assay. The table was pulled from immuneACCESS by TCRdb, which kept in-frame rearrangements only. Such tables lose some clones; where checked, under half of the loss comes from unresolved V genes, and the rest has no known cause. The sample table contains about 83,000 clones; only one count was recorded for around four fifths of them. The ten largest make up over 1.3% of the sample. The sample consisted of peripheral blood, taken from a patient treated with proton-based radiotherapy. The receptors were sampled from a man in his fifties or sixties with pancreatic cancer.

This chain connects TRBV7-2 to TRBJ1-1; D unresolved. V lost 8 bases to trimming and J lost 1 base, with 8 bases between them. CDR3 length: 12 residues. Germline V gives CDR1 SGHTA, CDR2 FQGNSA. As DNA, the CDR3 is TGTGCCAGCTGTCATCCGAACACTGAAGCTTTCTTT. It codes for CASCHPNTEAFF.

V and J are TRBV29-1 and TRBJ2-1; D unresolved. CDR3 length: 11 residues. CDR1 SQVTM and CDR2 ANQGSEA come from the germline V gene. Trimming removed 2 bases from V and 9 bases from J, with 8 bases in between. Written as DNA, the CDR3 is TGCAGCGTTGAACGGACGGGTGAGCAGTTCTTC. It encodes CSVERTGEQFF.

The V call is TRBV5-6, the J call TRBJ1-1; D remains ambiguous. Germline CDR1 SGHDT, CDR2 YYEEEE. The V and J ends lost 4 bases and 1 base respectively, with 11 bases between them. This CDR3 has 14 amino acids. In DNA, the CDR3 is TGTGCCAGCAGCCGCCGGTGGAGGAACACTGAAGCTTTCTTT. It codes for CASSRRWRNTEAFF.

In its sample, this clone was seen a few times. The chain uses TRBV9 and TRBJ1-5, with D unclear. This CDR3 is built from 15 residues. The V end was cut by 0 bases, the J end by 0 bases, with 7 bases between. The V gene's germline CDR1 is SGDLS and CDR2 YYNGEE. Here the CDR3 DNA reads TGTGCCAGCAGCGTAGAGGGTGGTAGCAATCAGCCCCAGCATTTT. Its translation is CASSVEGGSNQPQHF.

The V and J genes are TRBV28 and TRBJ1-5; D gene unclear. This CDR3 contains 13 residues. Trimming pared 8 bases from V and 5 bases from J, leaving 13 bases between. CDR1 is MDHEN and CDR2 is SYDVKM in the germline V gene. DNA of the CDR3: TGTGCCAGCGGCACTATTTCTTATCAGCCCCAGCATTTT. It encodes CASGTISYQPQHF.

This clone showed up just a few times. The J gene is TRBJ2-3, the V gene TRBV2; the match to TRBD2 covers 11 bases. The V and J ends lost 8 bases and 5 bases, in that order; junction bases with no gene match: 9. The germline V gene encodes CDR1 SNHLY and CDR2 FYNNEI. The CDR3 sequence is 15 residues long. The chain's CDR3 is CASLSLAGGVDTQYF. As DNA, the CDR3 is TGTGCCAGCCTCTCCTTAGCGGGAGGGGTAGATACGCAGTATTTT.

This clone occurred a few times. The J gene is TRBJ1-5, the V gene TRBV6-1, with 7 bases fitting TRBD1. The CDR3 is made up of 13 amino acids. Germline values: CDR1 MNHNS, CDR2 SASEGT. J gave up 9 bases and V 7 bases, and 9 bases lay outside the gene matches. The CDR3 reads CASTLDRIRPQHF. CDR3 DNA: TGTGCCAGCACCCTGGACAGGATTCGGCCCCAGCATTTT.

The chain is built from TRBV18 and TRBJ2-2, with D perhaps TRBD1 (5 bases). This CDR3 has 16 amino acids. CDR1 and CDR2 (germline): KGHSH, LQKENI. V was trimmed by 3 bases and J by 1 base, leaving 12 bases between them. CDR3 loop: CASSPGQGVNTGELFF. The DNA of the CDR3 is TGTGCCAGCTCACCTGGTCAGGGCGTGAACACCGGGGAGCTGTTTTTT.

The CDR3 spells CASSIPFDGGYQPQHF. Here the CDR3 DNA reads TGTGCCAGTAGTATCCCCTTTGACGGGGGATATCAGCCCCAGCATTTT. The rearrangement joins TRBV19 to TRBJ1-5; TRBD1 might be the D (5 bases). CDR3 length: 16 amino acids. Trimming took 3 bases from V and 5 from J, leaving 17 bases between them. The germline CDR1 and CDR2 sequences are LNHDA and SQIVND (reference sequence).

The CDR3 sequence is CASSGWDLVVYEQYF. The CDR3 nucleotides are TGTGCCAGCAGTGGATGGGACCTCGTAGTTTACGAGCAGTACTTC. The rearrangement uses TRBV2 and TRBJ2-7; D possibly matches TRBD1 or TRBD2 (5 bases each). The CDR3 is 15 amino acids. CDR1 is SNHLY, CDR2 FYNNEI, per germline. Trimming stripped 4 bases from V and 4 bases from J, with 17 bases between. Together with reference TRBV2 and TRBJ2-7, the CDR3 gives the full variable domain: EPEVTQTPSHQVTQMGQEVILRCVPISNHLYFYWYRQILGQKVEFLVSFYNNEISEKSEIFDDQFSVERPDGSNFTLKIRSTKLEDSAMYFCASSGWDLVVYEQYFGPGTRLTVT.

The gene calls are TRBV15 and TRBJ2-7; weak D call: TRBD2 (6 bases). The CDR3 length is 16 residues. The ends were cut back, 1 base at V and 0 bases at J, with 13 bases in the middle. Per the germline V gene, CDR1 is LNHNV and CDR2 is YYDKDF (reference sequence). The CDR3 reads CATSRAQRASSYEQYF. In DNA, the CDR3 is TGTGCCACCAGCAGAGCGCAGCGGGCAAGCTCCTACGAGCAGTACTTC.

This clone has only one observation. The J gene is TRBJ2-3, the V gene TRBV12-5, with D tentatively TRBD1 (5 bases). This CDR3 comprises 15 residues. Germline CDR1 reads LGHNT; CDR2 reads FRNRAP. The V gene lost 2 bases and the J gene lost 1 base, with 10 bases spanning the gap. The CDR3 DNA reads TGTGCTAGTGGTTTGCAGGGTATGGGCACAGATACGCAGTATTTT. Protein sequence: CASGLQGMGTDTQYF. Drawing the rest from reference TRBV12-5 and TRBJ2-3, the complete variable domain is DARVTQTPRHKVTEMGQEVTMRCQPILGHNTVFWYRQTMMQGLELLAYFRNRAPLDDSGMPKDRFSAEMPDATLATLKIQPSEPRDSAVYFCASGLQGMGTDTQYFGPGTRLTVL.

This clone was counted once. The chain carries TRBV6-5 and TRBJ1-1; D gene ambiguous. From germline, CDR1 is MNHEY and CDR2 SVGAGI. The CDR3 length is 13 residues. V dropped 6 bases and J dropped 5 bases, with 13 bases sitting between them. The DNA for the CDR3 is TGTGCCAGCAGGTGGACGGAAGGGACTGAAGCTTTCTTT. This codes for CASRWTEGTEAFF.

The chain joins TRBV6-5 to TRBJ1-3; no reliable D call. The CDR3 length is 14 residues. In germline, CDR1 is MNHEY, CDR2 SVGAGI. V lost 0 bases, J lost 0 bases, and 3 bases lay in between. The CDR3 here is CASSYSVSGNTIYF. CDR3 coding DNA: TGTGCCAGCAGTTACTCCGTCTCTGGAAACACCATATATTTT.

The gene calls are TRBV10-2 and TRBJ2-7; TRBD2 agrees at 11 bases. The CDR3 totals 15 residues. Germline assignment: CDR1 WSHSY and CDR2 SAAADI. With V trimmed by 5 bases and J by 2 bases, 5 bases remained unmatched. The CDR3 DNA follows: TGCGCCAGCAGTCCGACTAGCGGGATTGCCTACGAGCAGTACTTC. Residues: CASSPTSGIAYEQYF.

This clone was counted a single time. V usage is TRBV13 and J usage is TRBJ2-3; 10 bases agree with TRBD2. Germline-derived CDR1 and CDR2 are PRHDT and FYEKMQ (reference sequence). This CDR3 region has 16 residues. The V and J ends lost 1 base and 4 bases, in that order; junction bases with no gene match: 5. CDR3 sequence (DNA): TGTGCCAGCAGCTTAGAGAGCGGGAGGGCCGCAGATACGCAGTATTTT. Encoded protein: CASSLESGRAADTQYF.

This chain links TRBV27 with TRBJ2-6, with D possibly matching TRBD1 (6 bases). CDR1 and CDR2 from the germline V gene are MNHEY and SMNVEV (reference sequence). Trimming took off 7 bases at V and 0 bases at J, with 16 bases between the two ends. The CDR3 is made up of 17 amino acids. CDR3 bases: TGTGCCAGCAAGATACAGGGTTGGGGCTCTGGGGCCAACGTCCTGACTTTC. Protein: CASKIQGWGSGANVLTF.

A single count supports this clone. This rearrangement joins TRBV4-2 to TRBJ1-1; TRBD1 aligns across 10 bases. V lost 1 base and J lost 7; bases outside the gene matches: 9. Germline values: CDR1 LGHNA, CDR2 YNFKEQ. The CDR3 extends over 16 amino acids. The CDR3 loop is CASSQVGTGASVEAFF. The CDR3 DNA sequence: TGTGCCAGCAGCCAAGTCGGGACAGGGGCTTCGGTTGAAGCTTTCTTT.

The rearrangement uses TRBV6-1 and TRBJ1-1; 8 positions agree with TRBD1. V gave up 4 bases and J gave up 5 bases; unmatched junction bases: 12. The CDR3 is 16 residues long. Germline CDR1 reads MNHNS; CDR2 reads SASEGT. CDR3 in DNA: TGTGCCAGCAGTGGAGACAGGGGCCGAGGGCGGACTGAAGCTTTCTTT. Amino acids: CASSGDRGRGRTEAFF.

This chain connects TRBV7-2 to TRBJ2-1; 8 nucleotides agree with TRBD2. Per the germline V gene, CDR1 is SGHTA and CDR2 is FQGNSA. The CDR3 loop spans 14 amino acids. The V and J ends lost 5 bases and 6 bases, in that order; junction bases with no gene match: 6. The CDR3 here is CASSRGLVGNEQFF. In nucleotides, the CDR3 is TGTGCCAGCAGCCGGGGACTAGTTGGCAATGAGCAGTTCTTC.

The rearrangement uses TRBV5-1 and TRBJ1-6, with TRBD1 as a possible D gene (6 bases). This CDR3 spans 15 amino acids. Germline lookup yields CDR1 SGHRS and CDR2 YFSETQ. The V end lost 0 bases, the J end lost 12 bases, and 16 bases lay between the germline ends. CDR3: CASSLAKQGLEPLHF. CDR3 nucleotides: TGCGCCAGCAGCTTGGCCAAGCAGGGGCTGGAACCCCTCCACTTT.